These 20 T cell receptor beta chains were sequenced from one sample in a study of T cells in localized non-small cell lung cancer. Some clones are missing from TCRdb's copy, which holds only in-frame ones; the method was immunoSEQ multiplex PCR. The repertoire consists of about 34,000 clones, with approximately 93% occurring once and the leading ten covering 7.9%. The specimen was peripheral blood, collected before any cancer treatment. The receptors were gathered from a female donor older than 55 with stage I lung adenocarcinoma.

The gene calls are TRBV5-8 and TRBJ2-7; D ambiguous. There are 15 residues in the CDR3. Germline CDR1 is SGHTS and CDR2 is YDEGEE. The V and J ends lost 4 bases and 4 bases respectively, with 18 bases between them. The chain's CDR3 is CASSPGSPKVYEQYF. The CDR3 coding sequence is TGTGCCAGCAGCCCCGGGTCCCCCAAGGTGTACGAGCAGTACTTC.

The rearrangement links TRBV28 to TRBJ1-4, with D tentatively TRBD1 (6 bases). Trimming shortened V by 3 bases and J by 0 bases, and 11 bases separated the two germline ends. In germline, CDR1 is MDHEN, CDR2 SYDVKM. CDR3 length equals 16 residues. This CDR3 is CASSFLQGSTNEKLFF. DNA of the CDR3: TGTGCCAGCAGTTTCCTACAGGGCTCAACTAATGAAAAACTGTTTTTT.

The V call is TRBV6-4, the J call TRBJ1-2; 9 bases align to TRBD1. The CDR3 has 14 residues. In germline, CDR1 is MRHNA, CDR2 SNTAGT. Trimming took 5 bases from V and 8 from J; bases not matched to a gene: 9. The CDR3 sequence: CASSFRQGGSGYTF. CDR3 nucleotide sequence: TGTGCCAGCAGTTTCCGACAGGGGGGTAGCGGCTACACCTTC.

The chain has TRBV19 and TRBJ2-1; weak D call: TRBD2 (5 bases). Trimming pared 5 bases from V and 2 bases from J, leaving 10 bases between. Germline V gene sequence: CDR1 LNHDA, CDR2 SQIVND (reference sequence). The CDR3 totals 14 residues. The CDR3 sequence: CASSVGEAYNEQFF. Written as DNA, the CDR3 is TGTGCCAGTAGTGTGGGAGAGGCCTACAATGAGCAGTTCTTC.

The chain joins TRBV6-1 to TRBJ2-7, with D perhaps assigned TRBD1 or TRBD2 (6 bases each). V lost 3 bases and J lost 6, with 24 bases in between. There are 17 residues in the CDR3. Germline loops: CDR1 MNHNS, CDR2 SASEGT. CDR3 sequence reads: CASSDPLPPWGALEQYV. The CDR3 nucleotides read TGTGCCAGCAGTGACCCTTTACCCCCTTGGGGGGCCCTCGAGCAGTACGTC.

The gene calls are TRBV10-1 and TRBJ2-2; 9 nucleotides match TRBD1. The CDR3 runs 15 residues. V shed 6 bases and J 7 bases; nucleotides not matched to a gene: 9. Germline assignment: CDR1 WNHNN and CDR2 SYGVQD (reference sequence). The CDR3 reads CASSEPGQGIGELFF. As DNA, the CDR3 is TGCGCCAGCAGCGAACCGGGACAGGGAATCGGGGAGCTGTTTTTT.

The V call is TRBV7-9, the J call TRBJ1-2; D ambiguous. Germline values: CDR1 SEHNR, CDR2 FQNEAQ (reference sequence). This CDR3 comprises 14 residues. Trimming took 2 bases from V and 5 from J, leaving 12 bases between them. The CDR3 spells CASSLSGQTYGYTF. The CDR3 nucleotides are TGTGCCAGCAGCTTATCCGGGCAGACTTATGGCTACACCTTC.

Here the CDR3 reads CASSLTGYNSPLHF. CDR3 in DNA: TGTGCCAGCAGTTTAACGGGATATAATTCACCCCTCCACTTT. The chain links TRBV28 to TRBJ1-6; D is unclear. The V end was cut by 2 bases, the J end by 4 bases, with 6 bases between. The CDR3 has 14 residues. CDR1 and CDR2 (germline): MDHEN, SYDVKM.

The rearrangement links TRBV18 to TRBJ1-5; possibly TRBD1 for D (5 bases). The CDR3 runs 15 residues. CDR1 and CDR2 from the germline V gene are KGHSH and LQKENI. V lost 2 bases and J lost 0, with 8 bases in between. CDR3 coding DNA: TGTGCCAGCTCACCATCGGGGGTTAGCAATCAGCCCCAGCATTTT. This codes for CASSPSGVSNQPQHF.

This clone was counted once. The rearrangement uses TRBV7-2 and TRBJ1-2; 11 bases line up with TRBD1. Germline lookup yields CDR1 SGHTA and CDR2 FQGNSA. Losses at the gene ends were 5 bases for V and 8 bases for J; bases not matched to a gene: 7. The CDR3 spans 14 residues. In nucleotides, the CDR3 is TGTGCCAGCAGCGAAGGACAGGGGGCGCGGGGCTACACCTTC. It is translated as CASSEGQGARGYTF. The variable domain in full, with the rest retrieved from reference TRBV7-2 and TRBJ1-2, is GAGVSQSPSNKVTEKGKDVELRCDPISGHTALYWYRQSLGQGLEFLIYFQGNSAPDKSGLPSDRFSAERTGGSVSTLTIQRTQQEDSAVYLCASSEGQGARGYTFGSGTRLTVV.

The chain uses TRBV7-3 and TRBJ2-2; D not resolved. The V gene lost 3 bases and the J gene lost 1 base, with 6 bases spanning the gap. Germline V lookup: CDR1 SGHTA, CDR2 FQGTGA. CDR3 length: 14 amino acids. CDR3: CASSFLGNTGELFF. Here the CDR3 DNA reads TGTGCCAGCAGCTTCTTAGGGAACACCGGGGAGCTGTTTTTT.

The chain links TRBV7-9 to TRBJ1-2, with 10 bases aligning to TRBD1. CDR1 is SEHNR and CDR2 is FQNEAQ in the germline V gene (reference sequence). The trim removed 4 bases at V and 7 bases at J, leaving 6 bases unmatched. The CDR3 covers 14 residues. As DNA, the CDR3 is TGTGCCAGCAGCTGGACAGGGGGATTCTCTGGCTACACCTTC. This gives the protein CASSWTGGFSGYTF.

J is TRBJ1-2 and V is TRBV7-2, with TRBD1 identical over 9 bases. The CDR3 length is 14 residues. Germline CDR1 SGHTA, CDR2 FQGNSA. V was clipped by 5 bases and J by 5 bases; unmatched bases: 6. CDR3 amino acids: CASSRQGDLYGYTF. CDR3 nucleotide sequence: TGTGCCAGCAGCCGACAGGGGGACTTGTATGGCTACACCTTC.

This chain joins TRBV28 and TRBJ1-1; D is unresolved. The CDR3 runs 14 residues. Trimming shortened V by 7 bases and J by 5 bases, and 17 bases separated the two germline ends. Germline V gene data show CDR1 as MDHEN and CDR2 as SYDVKM. The CDR3 region is CASKVGMLETEAFF. In DNA form, the CDR3 reads TGTGCCAGCAAGGTGGGGATGTTGGAAACTGAAGCTTTCTTT. The variable domain in full, completed from reference TRBV28 and TRBJ1-1, reads DVKVTQSSRYLVKRTGEKVFLECVQDMDHENMFWYRQDPGLGLRLIYFSYDVKMKEKGDIPEGYSVSREKKERFSLILESASTNQTSMYLCASKVGMLETEAFFGQGTRLTVV.

This clone was detected once. The chain has TRBV7-6 and TRBJ2-7; 11 bases fit TRBD1. Per the germline V gene, CDR1 is SGHVS and CDR2 is FNYEAQ. With 5 bases clipped from V and 7 bases from J, the junction kept 10 bases outside the gene matches. The CDR3 sequence is 15 residues long. CDR3 sequence (DNA): TGTGCCAGCAGCCGGACAGGGGGCATGAGTGGGGAGCAGTACTTC. Protein: CASSRTGGMSGEQYF.

The CDR3 here is CASSLGAGQGSYEQYF. CDR3 bases: TGTGCCAGCAGCCTAGGGGCGGGACAGGGGTCCTACGAGCAGTACTTC. The V gene is TRBV7-3, the J gene TRBJ2-7; 10 bases map to TRBD1. Trimming cost V 5 bases and J 1 base; bases outside gene matches: 8. Looked up from germline, CDR1 is SGHTA and CDR2 is FQGTGA. The CDR3 has 16 amino acids.

CDR3 sequence: CASSPGQGYKQTQYF. CDR3 coding DNA: TGTGCCAGCAGCCCCGGTCAGGGGTATAAACAGACCCAGTACTTC. The rearrangement links TRBV28 to TRBJ2-5; a possible D gene is TRBD1 (6 bases). CDR1 and CDR2 (germline): MDHEN, SYDVKM. Trimming took 6 bases from V and 6 from J, leaving 20 bases between them. The CDR3 has 15 residues.

The chain couples TRBV11-3 to TRBJ2-1; 12 bases fit TRBD2. The CDR3 extends over 17 amino acids. The germline V gene encodes CDR1 SGHNT and CDR2 YENEEA. The ends lost 4 bases at V and 4 bases at J; junction bases unmatched: 8. The DNA of the CDR3 is TGTGCCAGCAGCTCCCGGACTAGCGGGGCCGATTACAATGAGCAGTTCTTC. Translation: CASSSRTSGADYNEQFF.

In its sample, this clone was seen once. The chain carries TRBV28 and TRBJ1-2; the D gene is possibly TRBD1 (6 bases). The germline V and J ends were trimmed by 6 bases and 4 bases, with 15 bases remaining between them. This CDR3 is 14 amino acids long. Germline CDR1 reads MDHEN; CDR2 reads SYDVKM. CDR3 region: CASSGRTDFYGYTF. The CDR3 nucleotides are TGTGCCAGCAGCGGAAGGACAGACTTCTATGGCTACACCTTC.

This clone showed up just a few times. The gene calls are TRBV28 and TRBJ2-3; perhaps TRBD2 as D (5 bases). V dropped 5 bases and J dropped 9 bases, with 15 bases sitting between them. The CDR3 extends over 13 amino acids. Germline V gives CDR1 MDHEN, CDR2 SYDVKM. CDR3 loop: CASSPRGKETQYF. DNA for the CDR3: TGTGCCAGCAGTCCCCGAGGGAAAGAGACGCAGTATTTT. The variable domain in full, completed from reference TRBV28 and TRBJ2-3, reads DVKVTQSSRYLVKRTGEKVFLECVQDMDHENMFWYRQDPGLGLRLIYFSYDVKMKEKGDIPEGYSVSREKKERFSLILESASTNQTSMYLCASSPRGKETQYFGPGTRLTVL.